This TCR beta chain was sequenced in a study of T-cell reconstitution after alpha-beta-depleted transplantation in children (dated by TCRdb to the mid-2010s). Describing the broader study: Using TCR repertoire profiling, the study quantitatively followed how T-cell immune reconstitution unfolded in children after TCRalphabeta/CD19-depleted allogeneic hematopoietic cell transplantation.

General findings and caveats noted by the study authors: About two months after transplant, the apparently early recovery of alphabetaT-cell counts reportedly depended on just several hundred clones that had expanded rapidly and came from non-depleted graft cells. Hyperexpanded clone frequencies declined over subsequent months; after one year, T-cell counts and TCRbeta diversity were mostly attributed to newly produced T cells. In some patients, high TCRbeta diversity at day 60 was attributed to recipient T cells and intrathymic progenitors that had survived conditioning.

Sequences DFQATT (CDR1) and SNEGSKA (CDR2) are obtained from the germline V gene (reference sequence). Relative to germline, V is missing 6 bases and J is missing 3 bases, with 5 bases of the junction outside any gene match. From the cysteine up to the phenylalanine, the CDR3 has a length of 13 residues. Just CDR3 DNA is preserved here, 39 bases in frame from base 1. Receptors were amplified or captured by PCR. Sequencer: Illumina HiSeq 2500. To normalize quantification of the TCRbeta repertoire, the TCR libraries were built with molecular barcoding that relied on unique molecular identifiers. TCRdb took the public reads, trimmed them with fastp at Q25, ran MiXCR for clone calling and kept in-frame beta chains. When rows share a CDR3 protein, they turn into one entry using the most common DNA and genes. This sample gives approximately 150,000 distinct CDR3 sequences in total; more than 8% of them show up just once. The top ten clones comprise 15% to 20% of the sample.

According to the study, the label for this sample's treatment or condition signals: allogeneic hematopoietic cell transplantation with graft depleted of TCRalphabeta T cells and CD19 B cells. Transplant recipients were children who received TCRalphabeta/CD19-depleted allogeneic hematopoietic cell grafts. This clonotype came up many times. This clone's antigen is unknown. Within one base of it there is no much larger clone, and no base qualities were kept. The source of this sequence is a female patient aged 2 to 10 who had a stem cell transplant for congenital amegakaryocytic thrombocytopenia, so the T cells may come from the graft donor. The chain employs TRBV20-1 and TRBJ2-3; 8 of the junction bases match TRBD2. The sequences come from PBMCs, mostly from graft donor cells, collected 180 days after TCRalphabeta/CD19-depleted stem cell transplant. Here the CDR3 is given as CSASSSGTDTQYF. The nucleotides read TGCAGTGCCAGCTCTAGCGGGACAGATACGCAGTATTTT.